The rows below give T cell receptor beta chains drawn from one sample of a study of blood T cell repertoires in COVID-19. Assay used: immunoSEQ multiplex PCR; TCRdb lists only in-frame clones, some missing. The sample consists of 55,000 to 85,000 clones, roughly four fifths of them appearing once. The sequenced sample was peripheral blood. The receptors here all came from a woman in her sixties or seventies with acute or convalescent COVID-19. Each CDR3 is given with its conserved first and last residue. Fields, in order: V gene, clone size, D gene, J gene, CDR3 protein, CDR3 DNA. The D gene is left open where the match is weak. Only some rows state a clone size, as once, few, many or a class for expanded clones.

>TRBV2|.|TRBD1|TRBJ2-2
CAIMPQGQGRTGELFF
TGTGCCATCATGCCCCAGGGACAGGGAAGAACCGGGGAGCTGTTTTTT
>TRBV2|.|.|TRBJ1-4
CASTRGRQNNEKLFF
TGTGCCAGCACTAGAGGTCGACAGAATAATGAAAAACTGTTTTTT
>TRBV5-4|.|.|TRBJ1-3
CASSTGNGNTIYF
TGTGCCAGCAGTACAGGGAACGGAAACACCATATATTTT
>TRBV4-1|.|TRBD2|TRBJ2-5
CASSQGLPGTSGGALETQYF
TGCGCCAGCAGCCAAGGACTGCCCGGGACTAGCGGGGGGGCTTTGGAGACCCAGTACTTC
>TRBV29-1|.|TRBD1|TRBJ2-2
CSVAGGTGELFF
TGCAGCGTTGCAGGGGGCACCGGGGAGCTGTTTTTT
>TRBV3-1/TRBV3-2|.|TRBD1|TRBJ2-5
CASSQKTGGGSETQYF
TGTGCCAGCAGCCAAAAAACAGGGGGCGGTTCGGAGACCCAGTACTTC
>TRBV30|few|.|TRBJ1-6
CAWSPGGSYNSPLHF
TGTGCCTGGAGCCCCGGGGGTAGCTATAATTCACCCCTCCACTTT
>TRBV7-2|.|.|TRBJ1-4
CASSPGVRTEYEKLFF
TGTGCCAGCAGCCCTGGGGTGAGGACAGAATATGAAAAACTGTTTTTT
>TRBV7-2|.|.|TRBJ2-3
CASSLVGGGSGGKTDTQYF
TGTGCCAGCAGCTTAGTAGGCGGAGGTAGCGGTGGCAAAACAGATACGCAGTATTTT
>TRBV5-1|few|TRBD1|TRBJ2-7
CASRFGQGNYEQYF
TGCGCCAGCAGATTTGGACAGGGGAACTACGAGCAGTACTTC
>TRBV7-3|.|TRBD2|TRBJ2-2
CASSLRAIAGSGELFF
TGTGCCAGCAGCTTAAGGGCGATAGCGGGGTCCGGGGAGCTGTTTTTT
>TRBV9|.|TRBD1|TRBJ2-7
CASSPRDRTYEQYF
TGTGCCAGCAGCCCCCGGGACAGAACCTACGAGCAGTACTTC
>TRBV10-3|.|TRBD2|TRBJ2-7
CAISGGGRGTYSF
TGTGCCATCAGTGGAGGCGGGAGGGGGACCTATTCCTTC
>TRBV7-3|once|TRBD2|TRBJ2-2
CASSLGLAGAGELFF
TGTGCCAGCAGCTTAGGACTAGCGGGAGCCGGGGAGCTGTTTTTT
>TRBV3-1/TRBV3-2|.|TRBD2|TRBJ2-5
CASITGTSGRLQETQYF
TGTGCCAGCATCACCGGGACTAGCGGACGCCTCCAAGAGACCCAGTACTTC
>TRBV4-1|.|TRBD2|TRBJ2-1
CASRKKSLGEGPPYNEQFF
TGCGCCAGCAGAAAAAAGTCGCTTGGGGAGGGCCCACCCTACAATGAGCAGTTCTTC
>TRBV9|.|TRBD2|TRBJ2-1
CASSEPGLVGINEQFF
TGTGCCAGCAGCGAGCCGGGACTAGTGGGGATCAATGAGCAGTTCTTC
>TRBV28|.|.|TRBJ1-5
CASYDKSNQPQHF
TGTGCCAGCTACGACAAAAGCAATCAGCCCCAGCATTTT
>TRBV7-8|.|TRBD1|TRBJ1-5
CASSYLGQGGSSNQPQHF
TGTGCCAGCAGCTACCTCGGACAGGGGGGTAGTAGCAATCAGCCCCAGCATTTT
>TRBV5-1|.|TRBD2|TRBJ2-1
CASSLGASGRVNEQFF
TGCGCCAGCAGCTTGGGGGCTAGCGGGAGGGTCAATGAGCAGTTCTTC
>TRBV27|.|.|TRBJ1-5
CASSPLYQTGGNQPQHF
TGTGCCAGCAGTCCCCTTTATCAAACCGGGGGCAATCAGCCCCAGCATTTT
>TRBV18|few|.|TRBJ2-7
CASSLGPGGGNEQYF
TGTGCCAGCTCACTTGGTCCGGGAGGGGGCAACGAGCAGTACTTC
>TRBV12-2|few|.|TRBJ1-1
CASRLARLRCGGFTFF
TGTGCAAGTCGCTTAGCTCGGTTGCGGTGTGGAGGGTTTACTTTCTTT
>TRBV20-1|.|.|TRBJ2-7
CSPTTPYEQYF
TGCAGTCCGACTACCCCCTACGAGCAGTACTTC
>TRBV28|.|TRBD1|TRBJ2-1
CASSSGTGDWNEQFF
TGTGCCAGCAGCTCCGGGACAGGGGACTGGAATGAGCAGTTCTTC
>TRBV4-3|.|.|TRBJ1-6
CASSQGQTVARSPLHF
TGCGCCAGCAGCCAAGGCCAGACAGTGGCTCGCTCACCCCTCCACTTT
>TRBV30|.|TRBD1|TRBJ2-5
CAWRDPGQGAGVQYF
TGTGCCTGGAGAGACCCGGGACAGGGGGCAGGGGTCCAGTACTTC
>TRBV14|.|TRBD2|TRBJ2-7
CASSRGGSYEQYF
TGTGCCAGCAGCCGGGGGGGTTCCTACGAGCAGTACTTC